This T cell receptor (beta chain) was profiled in a study of spatial heterogeneity in lung cancer. General study points: More often at tumor resection than at routine follow-up, ubiquitous expanded tumor TCRs were detected in the blood.

Time point denoted: blood at routine non-recurrence follow-up after resection. Without sorting, whole RNA was sequenced from tumor, nontumor lung or frozen PBMC. TCRdb itself ran the 5' RACE reads through MiXCR, one entry per CDR3 protein. The sample holds 39,000 or so distinct CDR3 sequences, roughly a tenth seen once. The table lists this clonotype with many counts. Its target is not known. Sequencing used PBMCs, obtained at follow-up. This clonotype was obtained from a female donor with early-stage non-small cell lung cancer.

The CDR3 sequence: CASSQDSRNTEAFF. The CDR3 DNA is TGTGCCAGCAGCCAGGACAGCCGAAACACTGAAGCTTTCTTT. The chain employs TRBV5-5 and TRBJ1-1, with D perhaps matching TRBD1 (6 bases). The length of the CDR3 is 14 residues. Between the trimmed V and J ends, which lost 4 bases and 2 bases, there was a span of 12 bases. Germline-derived CDR1 and CDR2 are SGHKS and YYEKEE (reference sequence).